The source of this TCR beta chain is a study of T cells after yellow fever vaccination. MiXCR was run by TCRdb on the 5' RACE reads, yielding one entry per CDR3 protein. The sample has some 300,000 distinct CDR3 sequences; around 10% are singletons. The CDR3 loop spans 14 amino acids. Trimming at V came to 5 bases and at J to 0 bases, leaving 4 bases not matched to a gene. At least ten counts were recorded for this clonotype. The chain carries TRBV12-3 or TRBV12-4 and TRBJ2-7; 7 bases match TRBD1. The origin of this receptor is a man aged 18 to 29 who received the YFV17D yellow fever vaccine. The material was CD4+ T cells sorted from PBMCs, obtained 5 days after the yellow fever booster vaccination. CDR3 bases: TGTGCCAGCAGTCCGGGACAGAGCTCCTACGAGCAGTACGTC. Translated, it gives CASSPGQSSYEQYV.